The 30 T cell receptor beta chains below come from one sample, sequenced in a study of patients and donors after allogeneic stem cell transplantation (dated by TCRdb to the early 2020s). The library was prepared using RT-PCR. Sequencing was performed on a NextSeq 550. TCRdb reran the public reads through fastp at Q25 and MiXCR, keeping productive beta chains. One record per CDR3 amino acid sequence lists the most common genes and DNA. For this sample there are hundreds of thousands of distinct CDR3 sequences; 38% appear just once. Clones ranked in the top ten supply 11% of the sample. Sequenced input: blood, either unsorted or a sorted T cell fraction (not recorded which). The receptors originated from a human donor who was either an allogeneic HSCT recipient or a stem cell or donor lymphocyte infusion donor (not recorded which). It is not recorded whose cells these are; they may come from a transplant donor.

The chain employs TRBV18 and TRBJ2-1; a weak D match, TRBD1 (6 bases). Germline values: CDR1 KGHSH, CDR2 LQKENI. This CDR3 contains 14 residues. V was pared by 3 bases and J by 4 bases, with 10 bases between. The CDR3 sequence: CASSPLQGYNEQFF. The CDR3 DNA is TGTGCCAGCTCACCCTTACAGGGTTACAATGAGCAGTTCTTC.

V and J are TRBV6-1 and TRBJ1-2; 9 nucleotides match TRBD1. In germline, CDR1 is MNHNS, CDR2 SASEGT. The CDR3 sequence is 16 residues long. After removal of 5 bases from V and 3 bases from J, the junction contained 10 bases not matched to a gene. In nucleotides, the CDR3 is TGTGCCAGCAGTCCTACCGGGACAGGGTACGACTATGGCTACACCTTC. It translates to CASSPTGTGYDYGYTF.

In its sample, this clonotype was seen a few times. The CDR3 DNA is TGCAGCGTTGAGTCCGGGAGTGGCTACACCTTC. It encodes CSVESGSGYTF. The rearrangement uses TRBV29-1 and TRBJ1-2; D gene unclear. This CDR3 contains 11 residues. Germline V gene lookup returns CDR1 SQVTM and CDR2 ANQGSEA. V lost 3 bases, J lost 7 bases, and 9 bases lay in between.

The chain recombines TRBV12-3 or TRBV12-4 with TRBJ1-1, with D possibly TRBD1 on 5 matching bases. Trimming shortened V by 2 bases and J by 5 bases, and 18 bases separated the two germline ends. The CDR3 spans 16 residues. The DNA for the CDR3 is TGTGCCAGCAGTTTAATAGTCGGGCAGGGCCGGACTGAAGCTTTCTTT. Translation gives CASSLIVGQGRTEAFF.

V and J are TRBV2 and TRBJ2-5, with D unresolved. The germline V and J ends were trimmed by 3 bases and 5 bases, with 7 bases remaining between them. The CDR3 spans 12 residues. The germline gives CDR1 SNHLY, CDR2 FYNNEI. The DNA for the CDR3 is TGTGCCAGCAGTGATCGTTTGGAGACCCAGTACTTC. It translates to CASSDRLETQYF.

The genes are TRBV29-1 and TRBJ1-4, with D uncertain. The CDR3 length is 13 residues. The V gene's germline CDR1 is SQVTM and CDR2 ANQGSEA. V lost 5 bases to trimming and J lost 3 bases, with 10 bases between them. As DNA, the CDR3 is TGCAGCGTTTCCAAGCTCCCTAATGAAAAACTGTTTTTT. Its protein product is CSVSKLPNEKLFF. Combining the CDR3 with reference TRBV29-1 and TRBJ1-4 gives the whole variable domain SAVISQKPSRDICQRGTSLTIQCQVDSQVTMMFWYRQQPGQSLTLIATANQGSEATYESGFVIDKFPISRPNLTFSTLTVSNMSPEDSSIYLCSVSKLPNEKLFFGSGTQLSVL.

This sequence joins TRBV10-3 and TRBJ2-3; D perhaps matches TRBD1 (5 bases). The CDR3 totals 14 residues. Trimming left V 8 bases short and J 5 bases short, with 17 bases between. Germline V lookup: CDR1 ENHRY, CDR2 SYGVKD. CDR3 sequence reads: CAIGRGQGVDTQYF. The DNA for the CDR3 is TGTGCCATCGGTAGGGGCCAAGGGGTAGATACGCAGTATTTT.

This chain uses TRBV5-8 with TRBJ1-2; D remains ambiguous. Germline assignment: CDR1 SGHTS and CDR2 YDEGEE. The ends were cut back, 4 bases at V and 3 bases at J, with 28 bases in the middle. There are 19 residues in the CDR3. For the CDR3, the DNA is TGTGCCAGCAGCCCTGTTAGGTTGGCAGGCCCTACCCCCTACTATGGCTACACCTTC. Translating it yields CASSPVRLAGPTPYYGYTF.

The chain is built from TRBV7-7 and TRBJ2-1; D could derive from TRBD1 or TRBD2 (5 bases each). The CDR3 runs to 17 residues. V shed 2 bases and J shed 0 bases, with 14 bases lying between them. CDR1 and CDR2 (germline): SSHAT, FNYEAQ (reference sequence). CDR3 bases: TGTGCCAGCAGCTTAAGTGAGGGGACGAGCTCCTACAATGAGCAGTTCTTC. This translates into CASSLSEGTSSYNEQFF. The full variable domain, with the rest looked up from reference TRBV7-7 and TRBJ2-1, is GAGVSQSPRYKVTKRGQDVTLRCDPISSHATLYWYQQALGQGPEFLTYFNYEAQPDKSGLPSDRFSAERPEGSISTLTIQRTEQRDSAMYRCASSLSEGTSSYNEQFFGPGTRLTVL.

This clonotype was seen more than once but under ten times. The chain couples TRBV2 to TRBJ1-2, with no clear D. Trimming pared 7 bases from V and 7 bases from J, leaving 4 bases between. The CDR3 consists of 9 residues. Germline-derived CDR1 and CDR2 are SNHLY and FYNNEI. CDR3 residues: CASTGGYTF. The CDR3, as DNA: TGTGCCAGCACTGGTGGCTACACCTTC. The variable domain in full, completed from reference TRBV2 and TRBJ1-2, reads EPEVTQTPSHQVTQMGQEVILRCVPISNHLYFYWYRQILGQKVEFLVSFYNNEISEKSEIFDDQFSVERPDGSNFTLKIRSTKLEDSAMYFCASTGGYTFGSGTRLTVV.

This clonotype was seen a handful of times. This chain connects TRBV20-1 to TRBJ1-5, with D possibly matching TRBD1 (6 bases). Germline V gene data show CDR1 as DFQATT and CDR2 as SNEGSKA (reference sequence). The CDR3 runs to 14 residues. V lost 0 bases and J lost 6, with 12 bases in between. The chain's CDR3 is CSARDLLGAQPQHF. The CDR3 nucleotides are TGCAGTGCTAGAGATTTATTGGGGGCTCAGCCCCAGCATTTT.

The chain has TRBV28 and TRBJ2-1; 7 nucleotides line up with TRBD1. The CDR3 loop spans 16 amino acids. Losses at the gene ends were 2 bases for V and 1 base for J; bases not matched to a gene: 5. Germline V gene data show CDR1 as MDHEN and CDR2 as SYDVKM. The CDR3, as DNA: TGTGCCAGCAGTTTACGACGACAGGGTTCCTACAATGAGCAGTTCTTC. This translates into CASSLRRQGSYNEQFF.

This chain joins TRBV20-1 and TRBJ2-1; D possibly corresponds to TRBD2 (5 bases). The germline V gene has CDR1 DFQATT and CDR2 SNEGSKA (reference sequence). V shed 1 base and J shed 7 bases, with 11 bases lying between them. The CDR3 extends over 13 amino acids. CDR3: CSARVQEANEQFF. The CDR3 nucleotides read TGCAGTGCTAGAGTCCAGGAGGCGAATGAGCAGTTCTTC.

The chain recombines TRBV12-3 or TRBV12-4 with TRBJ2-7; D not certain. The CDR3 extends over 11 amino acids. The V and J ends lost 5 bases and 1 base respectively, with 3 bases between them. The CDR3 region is CASSTSYEQYF. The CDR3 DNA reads TGTGCCAGCAGTACATCCTACGAGCAGTACTTC.

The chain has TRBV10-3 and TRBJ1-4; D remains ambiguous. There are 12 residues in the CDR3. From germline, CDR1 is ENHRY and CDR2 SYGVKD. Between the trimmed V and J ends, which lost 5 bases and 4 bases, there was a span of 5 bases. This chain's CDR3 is CAISLYNEKLFF. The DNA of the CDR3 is TGTGCCATCAGTTTATATAATGAAAAACTGTTTTTT.

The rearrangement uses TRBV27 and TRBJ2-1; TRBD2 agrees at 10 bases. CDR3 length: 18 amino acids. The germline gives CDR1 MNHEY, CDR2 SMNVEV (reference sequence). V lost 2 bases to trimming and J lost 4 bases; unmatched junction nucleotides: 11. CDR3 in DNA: TGTGCCAGCAGTTTACCCCGGTTTAGCGGGGGGACATACAATGAGCAGTTCTTC. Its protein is CASSLPRFSGGTYNEQFF.

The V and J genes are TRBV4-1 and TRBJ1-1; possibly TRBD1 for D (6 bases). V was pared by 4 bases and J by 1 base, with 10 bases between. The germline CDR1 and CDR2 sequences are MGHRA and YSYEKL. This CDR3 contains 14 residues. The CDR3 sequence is CASSRGQTNTEAFF. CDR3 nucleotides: TGCGCCAGCAGCCGGGGACAAACGAACACTGAAGCTTTCTTT.

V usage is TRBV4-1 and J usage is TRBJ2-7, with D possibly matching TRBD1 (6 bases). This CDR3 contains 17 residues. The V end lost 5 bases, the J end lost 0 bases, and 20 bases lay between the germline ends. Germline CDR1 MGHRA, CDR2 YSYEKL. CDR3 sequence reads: CASSKDPGQRISYEQYF. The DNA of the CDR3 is TGCGCCAGCAGCAAGGATCCTGGACAGAGGATCTCCTACGAGCAGTACTTC.

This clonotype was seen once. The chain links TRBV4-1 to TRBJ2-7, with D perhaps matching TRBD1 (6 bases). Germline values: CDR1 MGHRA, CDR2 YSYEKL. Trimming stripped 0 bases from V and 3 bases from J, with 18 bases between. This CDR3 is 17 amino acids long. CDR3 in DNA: TGCGCCAGCAGCCAAGATCGGGTCGGGACAAATTACTACGAGCAGTACTTC. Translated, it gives CASSQDRVGTNYYEQYF.

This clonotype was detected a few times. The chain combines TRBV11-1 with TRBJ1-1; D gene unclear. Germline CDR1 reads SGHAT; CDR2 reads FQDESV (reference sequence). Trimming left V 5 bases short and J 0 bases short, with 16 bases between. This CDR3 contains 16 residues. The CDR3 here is CASSNTGPFLNTEAFF. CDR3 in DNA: TGTGCCAGCAGCAATACCGGGCCCTTCCTGAACACTGAAGCTTTCTTT.

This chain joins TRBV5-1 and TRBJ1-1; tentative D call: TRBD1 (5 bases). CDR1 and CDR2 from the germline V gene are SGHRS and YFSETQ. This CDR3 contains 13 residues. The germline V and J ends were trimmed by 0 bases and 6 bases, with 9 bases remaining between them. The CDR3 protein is CASSLEGIPEAFF. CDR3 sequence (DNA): TGCGCCAGCAGCTTGGAGGGGATTCCTGAAGCTTTCTTT.

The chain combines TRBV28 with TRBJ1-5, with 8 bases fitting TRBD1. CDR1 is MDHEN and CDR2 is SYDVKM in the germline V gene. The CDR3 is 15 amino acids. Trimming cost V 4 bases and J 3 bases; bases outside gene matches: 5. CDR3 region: CASSSTGGINQPQHF. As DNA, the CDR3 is TGTGCCAGCAGTTCCACAGGGGGTATCAATCAGCCCCAGCATTTT.

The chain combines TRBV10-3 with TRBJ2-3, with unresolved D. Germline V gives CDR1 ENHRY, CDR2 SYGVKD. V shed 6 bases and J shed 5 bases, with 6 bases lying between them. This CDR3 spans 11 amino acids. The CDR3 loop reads CAIRELDTQYF. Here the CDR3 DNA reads TGTGCCATCAGGGAATTAGATACGCAGTATTTT.

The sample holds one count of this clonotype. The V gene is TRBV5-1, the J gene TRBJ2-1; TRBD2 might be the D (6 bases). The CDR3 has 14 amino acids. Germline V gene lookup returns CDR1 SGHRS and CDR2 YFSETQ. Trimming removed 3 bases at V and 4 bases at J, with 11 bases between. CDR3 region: CASSYPAGYNEQFF. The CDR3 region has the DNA TGCGCCAGCAGCTACCCAGCGGGTTACAATGAGCAGTTCTTC.

As DNA, the CDR3 is TGCGCCAGCAGCCAGCCCCTTAGCTCCTACGAGCAGTACTTC. It translates to CASSQPLSSYEQYF. V gene TRBV4-1 combines with J gene TRBJ2-7, with D unresolved. CDR1 is MGHRA, CDR2 YSYEKL, per germline. The CDR3 is 14 residues long. V was pared by 3 bases and J by 0 bases, with 9 bases between.

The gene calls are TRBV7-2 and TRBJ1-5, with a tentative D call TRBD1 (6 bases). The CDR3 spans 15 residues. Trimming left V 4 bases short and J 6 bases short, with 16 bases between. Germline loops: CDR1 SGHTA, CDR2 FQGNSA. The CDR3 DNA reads TGTGCCAGCAGCTCCCATGGGGGCAGAGGTCAGCCCCAGCATTTT. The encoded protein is CASSSHGGRGQPQHF.

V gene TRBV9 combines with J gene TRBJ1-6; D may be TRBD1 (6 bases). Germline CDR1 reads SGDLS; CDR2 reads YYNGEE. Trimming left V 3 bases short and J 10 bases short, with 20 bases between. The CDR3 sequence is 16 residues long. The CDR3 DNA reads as TGTGCCAGCAGCGGAGGAGGAGGAACAGGGTCCTCACCCCTCCACTTT. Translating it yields CASSGGGGTGSSPLHF. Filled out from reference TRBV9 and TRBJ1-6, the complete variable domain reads DSGVTQTPKHLITATGQRVTLRCSPRSGDLSVYWYQQSLDQGLQFLIQYYNGEERAKGNILERFSAQQFPDLHSELNLSSLELGDSALYFCASSGGGGTGSSPLHFGNGTRLTVT.

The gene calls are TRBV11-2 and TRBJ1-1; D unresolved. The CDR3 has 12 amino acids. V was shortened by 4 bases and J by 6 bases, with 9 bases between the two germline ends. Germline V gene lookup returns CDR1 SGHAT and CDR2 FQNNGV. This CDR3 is CASSSFSPEAFF. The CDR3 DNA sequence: TGTGCCAGCAGCTCGTTCAGCCCTGAAGCTTTCTTT.

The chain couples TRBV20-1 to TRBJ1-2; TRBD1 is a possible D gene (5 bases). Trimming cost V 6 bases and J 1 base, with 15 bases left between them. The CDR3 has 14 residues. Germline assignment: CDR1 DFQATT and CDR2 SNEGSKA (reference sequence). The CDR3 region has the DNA TGCAGTGCAAGAACCCGGGACGGTAACTATGGCTACACCTTC. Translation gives CSARTRDGNYGYTF.

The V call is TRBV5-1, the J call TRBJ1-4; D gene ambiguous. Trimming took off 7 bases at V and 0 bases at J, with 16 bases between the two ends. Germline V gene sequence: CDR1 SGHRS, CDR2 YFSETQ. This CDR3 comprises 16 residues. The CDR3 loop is CASSPGWGATNEKLFF. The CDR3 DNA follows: TGCGCCAGCTCCCCCGGGTGGGGTGCAACTAATGAAAAACTGTTTTTT. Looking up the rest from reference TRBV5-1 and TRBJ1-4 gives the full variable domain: KAGVTQTPRYLIKTRGQQVTLSCSPISGHRSVSWYQQTPGQGLQFLFEYFSETQRNKGNFPGRFSGRQFSNSRSEMNVSTLELGDSALYLCASSPGWGATNEKLFFGSGTQLSVL.